This T cell receptor (beta chain) comes out of a study of blood T cells in healthy people across ages. Study findings and constraints: While age rose, TCR beta diversity per million T cells dropped in a roughly linear way. The study found more naive CD4+ cells and higher diversity in long-lived than aged donors.

The CDR3 consists of 14 residues. Per germline, CDR1 DFQATT and CDR2 SNEGSKA (reference sequence). Losses at the gene ends were 6 bases for V and 2 bases for J; bases not matched to a gene: 5. The use of a sample-barcoded 5' primer and a J-beta primer mix characterized a second PCR of roughly 6 to 11 cycles. TCRdb recomputed calls from the 5' RACE reads with MiXCR, one row per CDR3 protein. The sample shows around 1,700,000 distinct CDR3 sequences, 25% to 30% of them seen only once. Isolation per sample recovered at least 6.5 million PBMCs. Comment on this clonotype: The antigen remains undetermined.

This clonotype was sampled from a woman aged 25 to 39 in good health. The source material was blood. This rearrangement joins TRBV20-1 to TRBJ2-1, with 9 bases fitting TRBD2. The CDR3 spells CSAVTSGPYNEQFF. The DNA for the CDR3 is TGCAGTGCAGTGACTAGCGGACCCTACAATGAGCAGTTCTTC.